Following are 19 T cell receptor beta chains from one sample sequenced in a study of blood T cells in healthy people across ages. With a J-beta primer mix and a sample-barcoded 5' primer, a second PCR ran about 7 to 11 cycles. From the 5' RACE reads, TCRdb called clonotypes with MiXCR, one entry per CDR3 protein. The table records hundreds of thousands of distinct CDR3 sequences, approximately 25% of them present only once. The same specimen was also included in a second study, on T cells of mothers and their children.

The sample taken for sequencing was blood. These receptor sequences come from a boy aged 5 to 17 in good health.

J is TRBJ2-3 and V is TRBV29-1; 8 bases are a match to TRBD1. Trimming cost V 7 bases and J 5 bases; bases outside gene matches: 11. Germline values: CDR1 SQVTM, CDR2 ANQGSEA. This CDR3 spans 14 amino acids. CDR3 nucleotides: TGCAGCGGAAAGACAGGGGCCACACAAGATACGCAGTATTTT. As protein: CSGKTGATQDTQYF.

This chain uses TRBV5-1 with TRBJ2-2, with 8 bases that match TRBD1. Losses at the gene ends were 0 bases for V and 6 bases for J; bases not matched to a gene: 7. Germline V gives CDR1 SGHRS, CDR2 YFSETQ. This CDR3 region has 16 residues. The chain's CDR3 is CASSLDGRGLAGELFF. The CDR3 DNA reads TGCGCCAGCAGCTTGGATGGCAGGGGGCTTGCCGGGGAGCTGTTTTTT. The entire variable domain, with the rest obtained from reference TRBV5-1 and TRBJ2-2, is as follows: KAGVTQTPRYLIKTRGQQVTLSCSPISGHRSVSWYQQTPGQGLQFLFEYFSETQRNKGNFPGRFSGRQFSNSRSEMNVSTLELGDSALYLCASSLDGRGLAGELFFGEGSRLTVL.

The chain combines TRBV13 with TRBJ2-5; 8 bases line up with TRBD2. Trimming cost V 3 bases and J 5 bases; bases outside gene matches: 2. CDR3 length: 13 amino acids. CDR1 PRHDT and CDR2 FYEKMQ come from the germline V gene (reference sequence). CDR3 amino acids: CASSFRLAETQYF. DNA for the CDR3: TGTGCCAGCAGCTTCAGACTAGCGGAGACCCAGTACTTC.

V is TRBV25-1 and J is TRBJ2-7, with TRBD1 identical over 9 bases. The CDR3 has 18 residues. Trimming removed 2 bases from V and 7 bases from J; junction bases left unmatched: 18. Germline V gene data show CDR1 as MGHDK and CDR2 as SYGVNS. Here the CDR3 reads CASSEPGSDRGISGEQYF. In nucleotides, the CDR3 is TGTGCCAGCAGTGAACCGGGGTCAGACAGGGGGATCTCGGGGGAGCAGTACTTC.

J is TRBJ2-5 and V is TRBV9; TRBD1 might be the D (6 bases). V shed 3 bases and J shed 5 bases, with 11 bases lying between them. Germline CDR1 SGDLS, CDR2 YYNGEE. The CDR3 has 13 residues. The CDR3 spells CASSDHRVETQYF. Written as DNA, the CDR3 is TGTGCCAGCAGCGACCACAGGGTTGAGACCCAGTACTTC.

This clonotype was counted a few times. The J gene is TRBJ1-2, the V gene TRBV29-1; 9 bases fit TRBD1. After removal of 7 bases from V and 7 bases from J, the junction contained 7 bases not matched to a gene. The CDR3 contains 12 residues. Germline values: CDR1 SQVTM, CDR2 ANQGSEA. The CDR3 sequence: CSALQGASGYTF. In DNA form, the CDR3 reads TGCAGCGCACTACAGGGGGCTAGTGGCTACACCTTC. Based on the CDR3 plus reference TRBV29-1 and TRBJ1-2, the full variable domain is SAVISQKPSRDICQRGTSLTIQCQVDSQVTMMFWYRQQPGQSLTLIATANQGSEATYESGFVIDKFPISRPNLTFSTLTVSNMSPEDSSIYLCSALQGASGYTFGSGTRLTVV.

The rearrangement joins TRBV11-2 to TRBJ2-2, with a tentative D call TRBD1 (7 bases). The CDR3 covers 15 residues. V was clipped by 6 bases and J by 3 bases, with 14 bases between them. Germline CDR1 and CDR2: SGHAT and FQNNGV. Here the CDR3 reads CASSFRGADTGELFF. The DNA of the CDR3 is TGTGCCAGCAGTTTCAGGGGGGCAGACACCGGGGAGCTGTTTTTT.

V is TRBV29-1 and J is TRBJ2-1, with a possible D match to TRBD1 (6 bases). CDR3 length: 14 residues. The germline V gene encodes CDR1 SQVTM and CDR2 ANQGSEA. The V end was cut by 3 bases, the J end by 0 bases, with 9 bases between. The CDR3 DNA is TGCAGCGTTGAGGGACACAGCTCCTACAATGAGCAGTTCTTC. Encoded protein: CSVEGHSSYNEQFF.

This clonotype appeared a few times. The genes are TRBV5-6 and TRBJ1-1; no clear D gene. CDR1 SGHDT and CDR2 YYEEEE come from the germline V gene. The CDR3 length is 13 residues. Trimming removed 5 bases at V and 1 base at J, with 9 bases between. In DNA, the CDR3 is TGTGCCAGCAGACTGGGAGCGAACACTGAAGCTTTCTTT. Its protein is CASRLGANTEAFF.

The gene calls are TRBV5-1 and TRBJ1-2, with D perhaps TRBD1 (6 bases). The CDR3 loop spans 14 amino acids. Germline loops: CDR1 SGHRS, CDR2 YFSETQ. V lost 4 bases and J 6 bases, leaving 16 bases between the germline ends. The CDR3 here is CASSPRGEIDGYTF. CDR3 nucleotide sequence: TGCGCCAGCAGCCCCAGGGGCGAGATAGATGGCTACACCTTC.

V usage is TRBV12-3 or TRBV12-4 and J usage is TRBJ2-1; 8 positions match TRBD2. The CDR3 has 15 amino acids. The trim removed 6 bases at V and 3 bases at J, leaving 7 bases unmatched. CDR3 DNA: TGTGCCAGCAGCGTTGTTAGCGGGGTCTACAATGAGCAGTTCTTC. Protein sequence: CASSVVSGVYNEQFF.

This chain joins TRBV10-3 and TRBJ2-1, with TRBD2 identical over 9 bases. The CDR3 spans 17 residues. V shed 0 bases and J 3 bases; nucleotides not matched to a gene: 6. CDR1 and CDR2 from the germline V gene are ENHRY and SYGVKD. The CDR3 nucleotides read TGTGCCATCAGTGAGTCGGGGCTAGCGGGAATCTACAATGAGCAGTTCTTC. This sequence encodes CAISESGLAGIYNEQFF.

This clonotype was seen a few times. The chain employs TRBV6-2 or TRBV6-3 and TRBJ2-4, with 9 bases identical to TRBD1. The ends lost 6 bases at V and 9 bases at J; junction bases unmatched: 15. Germline CDR1 reads MNHEY; CDR2 reads SVGEGT. The CDR3 consists of 16 residues. In DNA, the CDR3 is TGTGCCAGCAGACCACTGGGGGGACAGGGTGTGAGCATTCAGTACTTC. Its protein product is CASRPLGGQGVSIQYF.

This sequence joins TRBV4-3 and TRBJ2-1; TRBD2 matches at 10 bases. The CDR3 spans 17 residues. Germline-derived CDR1 and CDR2 are LGHNA and YSLEER. With V trimmed by 0 bases and J by 7 bases, 9 bases remained unmatched. The CDR3: CASSQDRMERGGNEQFF. Written as DNA, the CDR3 is TGCGCCAGCAGCCAAGATCGGATGGAGCGGGGGGGTAATGAGCAGTTCTTC.

The V call is TRBV12-3 or TRBV12-4, the J call TRBJ2-3, with D perhaps TRBD2 (6 bases). V was pared by 3 bases and J by 6 bases, with 10 bases between. The CDR3 extends over 13 amino acids. The CDR3 loop reads CASSFSGVDTQYF. The CDR3 bases are TGTGCCAGCAGTTTCTCGGGAGTGGATACGCAGTATTTT.

Only a few counts were recorded for this clonotype. The gene calls are TRBV7-2 and TRBJ1-4; TRBD1 matches 7 bases. The CDR3 length is 14 residues. Trimming cost V 5 bases and J 8 bases; bases outside gene matches: 8. The germline gives CDR1 SGHTA, CDR2 FQGNSA. The CDR3 reads CASSPTGLNEKLFF. CDR3 coding DNA: TGTGCCAGCAGCCCGACAGGGTTAAACGAAAAACTGTTTTTT.

This clonotype has just a few counts. The CDR3 here is CASSLAQGAYEQFF. In DNA, the CDR3 is TGCGCCAGCAGCTTGGCTCAGGGGGCATACGAGCAGTTCTTC. The chain has TRBV5-1 and TRBJ2-5; the match to TRBD1 covers 8 bases. The J call is doubtful: the DNA matches TRBJ2-1 better. CDR1 SGHRS and CDR2 YFSETQ come from the germline V gene. This CDR3 contains 14 residues.

The chain uses TRBV6-5 and TRBJ1-4; the D is unclear. CDR3 length equals 14 residues. V shed 2 bases and J shed 8 bases, with 12 bases lying between them. Germline CDR1 is MNHEY and CDR2 is SVGAGI. In DNA form, the CDR3 reads TGTGCCAGCAGTTACACGGACGGATGGGAAAAACTGTTTTTT. Translated, it gives CASSYTDGWEKLFF.

The rearrangement uses TRBV20-1 and TRBJ1-1; perhaps TRBD1 as D (5 bases). CDR1 and CDR2 from the germline V gene are DFQATT and SNEGSKA (reference sequence). CDR3 length equals 14 residues. The V gene lost 6 bases and the J gene lost 5 bases, with 19 bases spanning the gap. For the CDR3, the DNA is TGCAGTGCCGTACTGGGCGGGACGGGTACTGAAGCTTTCTTT. Amino acid sequence: CSAVLGGTGTEAFF.